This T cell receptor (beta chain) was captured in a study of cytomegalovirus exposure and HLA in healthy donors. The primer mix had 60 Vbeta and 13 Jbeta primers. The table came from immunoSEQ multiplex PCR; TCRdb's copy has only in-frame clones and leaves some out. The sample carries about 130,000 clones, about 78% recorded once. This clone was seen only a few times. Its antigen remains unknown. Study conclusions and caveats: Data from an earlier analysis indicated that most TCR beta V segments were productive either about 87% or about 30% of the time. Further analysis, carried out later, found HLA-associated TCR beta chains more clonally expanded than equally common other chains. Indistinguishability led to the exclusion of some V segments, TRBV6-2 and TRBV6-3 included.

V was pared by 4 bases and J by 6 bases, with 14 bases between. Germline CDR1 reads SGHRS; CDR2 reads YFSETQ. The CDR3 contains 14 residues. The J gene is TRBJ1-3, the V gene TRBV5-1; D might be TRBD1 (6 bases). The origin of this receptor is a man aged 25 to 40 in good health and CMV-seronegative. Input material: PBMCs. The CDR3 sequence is CASSPDRRENTIYF. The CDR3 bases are TGCGCCAGCAGCCCGGACAGAAGAGAAAACACCATATATTTT.